A single sample is the source of the 29 T cell receptor beta chains below, sequenced in a study of graft-versus-host responses after intestinal transplantation. TCRdb's copy holds only in-frame clones and misses some; the assay was immunoSEQ multiplex PCR. The table records about 6,800 clones, roughly 24% of them present only once. The sample in question was alloreactive CD4+ T cells from a mixed lymphocyte reaction culture, obtained before intestinal transplant. Subset described: CFSE-low proliferating T cells sorted from roughly 6-day pre-transplant mixed lymphocyte reaction (GvH or HvG direction). These receptors all stem from a human patient who received an intestinal transplant.

V and J are TRBV5-8 and TRBJ2-7; unclear D gene. CDR3 length equals 13 residues. V was clipped by 4 bases and J by 3 bases, with 11 bases between them. Germline V gene data show CDR1 as SGHTS and CDR2 as YDEGEE. The CDR3 loop is CASSQLQFYEQYF. CDR3 coding DNA: TGTGCCAGCAGCCAACTTCAATTCTACGAGCAGTACTTC.

V is TRBV11-2 and J is TRBJ2-7; D not resolved. CDR3 length: 14 amino acids. V was trimmed by 6 bases and J by 2 bases, leaving 14 bases between them. CDR1 and CDR2 (germline): SGHAT, FQNNGV. CDR3 sequence: CASSPYSRPYEQYF. CDR3 nucleotide sequence: TGTGCCAGCAGTCCTTATAGTCGGCCCTACGAGCAGTACTTC. Supplemented by reference TRBV11-2 and TRBJ2-7, the full variable domain reads EAGVAQSPRYKIIEKRQSVAFWCNPISGHATLYWYQQILGQGPKLLIQFQNNGVVDDSQLPKDRFSAERLKGVDSTLKIQPAKLEDSAVYLCASSPYSRPYEQYFGPGTRLTVT.

This clone is medium-sized (0.01 to 0.1%). The V call is TRBV6-6, the J call TRBJ2-5, with D hard to call. The length of the CDR3 is 13 residues. Trimming took 6 bases from V and 5 from J, leaving 13 bases between them. The germline CDR1 and CDR2 sequences are MNHNY and SVGAGI (reference sequence). CDR3 sequence reads: CASREEFGETQYF. CDR3 DNA sequence: TGTGCCAGCAGAGAGGAATTTGGGGAGACCCAGTACTTC.

This clone was counted only a few times. The junction does not match germline at one end; this may be a read error. The chain carries TRBV7-7 and TRBJ2-3; 10 bases agree with TRBD2. From germline, CDR1 is SSHAT and CDR2 FNYEAQ (reference sequence). CDR3 length: 13 residues. The chain's CDR3 is CASSTAGGDTQYF. Written as DNA, the CDR3 is TGTGCTAGCAGCACAGCGGGAGGGGATACGCAGTATTTT.

This sequence joins TRBV7-3 and TRBJ2-7, with TRBD2 matching over 9 bases. V dropped 5 bases and J dropped 5; count of bases not matched to a gene: 10. This CDR3 is 15 amino acids long. CDR1 is SGHTA, CDR2 FQGTGA, per germline. Here the CDR3 DNA reads TGTGCCAGCAGCCCGAAGGGACTAGCTAACCACGAGCAGTACTTC. As protein: CASSPKGLANHEQYF. Together with reference TRBV7-3 and TRBJ2-7, the CDR3 gives the full variable domain: GAGVSQTPSNKVTEKGKYVELRCDPISGHTALYWYRQSLGQGPEFLIYFQGTGAADDSGLPNDRFFAVRPEGSVSTLKIQRTERGDSAVYLCASSPKGLANHEQYFGPGTRLTVT.

Relative to its sample, this clone is medium-sized. V gene TRBV29-1 combines with J gene TRBJ2-7; D is undetermined. The V end was cut by 3 bases, the J end by 4 bases, with 7 bases between. CDR1 and CDR2 (germline): SQVTM, ANQGSEA. CDR3 length: 11 amino acids. CDR3 nucleotide sequence: TGCAGCGTTGAGGATCTGTACGAGCAGTACTTC. This translates into CSVEDLYEQYF.

The CDR3 sequence is CASSLIRDTQYF. The CDR3 DNA sequence: TGCGCCAGCAGCCTTATCAGAGATACGCAGTATTTT. V usage is TRBV5-1 and J usage is TRBJ2-3; no firm D call. V shed 4 bases and J shed 5 bases, with 8 bases lying between them. The CDR3 spans 12 residues. Looked up from germline, CDR1 is SGHRS and CDR2 is YFSETQ.

This clone has a handful of counts. V gene TRBV7-9 combines with J gene TRBJ1-2, with a possible D match to TRBD1 (6 bases). V lost 2 bases and J lost 8, with 15 bases in between. This CDR3 spans 14 amino acids. Germline CDR1 SEHNR, CDR2 FQNEAQ (reference sequence). The CDR3 loop is CASSLPTGNSGYTF. CDR3 bases: TGTGCCAGCAGCTTACCTACAGGGAATAGCGGCTACACCTTC.

Only one count was recorded for this clone. The chain couples TRBV30 to TRBJ1-5; unclear D gene. With 3 bases removed from V and 0 bases from J, the gap between germline ends came to 6 bases. The CDR3 runs to 13 residues. In germline, CDR1 is GTSNPN, CDR2 SVGIG (reference sequence). CDR3 in DNA: TGTGCCTGGAGCACTAATAGCAATCAGCCCCAGCATTTT. As protein: CAWSTNSNQPQHF.

The V gene is TRBV6-5, the J gene TRBJ2-7, with 9 positions matching TRBD2. V lost 7 bases to trimming and J lost 5 bases; unmatched junction nucleotides: 12. Germline CDR1 is MNHEY and CDR2 is SVGAGI. This CDR3 comprises 15 residues. The CDR3 nucleotides are TGTGCCAGCAATCAGGGGTCGGCGGGAGGGAACGAGCAGTACTTC. Translating it yields CASNQGSAGGNEQYF.

This clone counts as medium-sized. This chain links TRBV18 with TRBJ2-2, with a weak D call TRBD1 (5 bases). Trimming took 2 bases from V and 5 from J, leaving 15 bases between them. The CDR3 sequence is 16 residues long. The germline V gene encodes CDR1 KGHSH and CDR2 LQKENI. The CDR3 here is CASSPVITAGTGELFF. Here the CDR3 DNA reads TGTGCCAGCTCACCAGTCATCACGGCAGGGACCGGGGAGCTGTTTTTT.

By share of the sample, this clone is medium-sized. The chain carries TRBV9 and TRBJ1-1; 7 nucleotides align to TRBD1. Germline-derived CDR1 and CDR2 are SGDLS and YYNGEE. The CDR3 covers 15 residues. J gave up 2 bases and V 3 bases, and 7 bases lay outside the gene matches. CDR3 residues: CASSEGDSFNTEAFF. The CDR3 nucleotides are TGTGCCAGCAGCGAGGGGGACAGCTTCAACACTGAAGCTTTCTTT.

Only a few counts were recorded for this clone. V gene TRBV11-1 combines with J gene TRBJ1-1, with D unclear. Germline-derived CDR1 and CDR2 are SGHAT and FQDESV (reference sequence). Between the trimmed V and J ends, which lost 5 bases and 13 bases, there was a span of 20 bases. This CDR3 has 13 residues. The CDR3 is CASSQAMSGLGFF. In nucleotides, the CDR3 is TGTGCCAGCAGCCAAGCTATGAGCGGCCTCGGTTTCTTT. Full variable domain (missing parts from reference TRBV11-1 and TRBJ1-1): EAEVAQSPRYKITEKSQAVAFWCDPISGHATLYWYRQILGQGPELLVQFQDESVVDDSQLPKDRFSAERLKGVDSTLKIQPAELGDSAMYLCASSQAMSGLGFFGQGTRLTVV.

This clone came up a few times. This chain uses TRBV6-5 with TRBJ2-3; D is unclear. The CDR3 covers 14 residues. Germline-derived CDR1 and CDR2 are MNHEY and SVGAGI. Trimming took off 2 bases at V and 0 bases at J, with 6 bases between the two ends. The CDR3 DNA is TGTGCCAGCAGTTACAGGCAGAGCACAGATACGCAGTATTTT. The encoded protein is CASSYRQSTDTQYF.

The V and J genes are TRBV5-4 and TRBJ2-5, with D perhaps matching TRBD1 or TRBD2 (5 bases each). The germline V and J ends were trimmed by 4 bases and 2 bases, with 15 bases remaining between them. The CDR3 consists of 15 residues. Germline V gene lookup returns CDR1 SGHNT and CDR2 YYREEE (reference sequence). In DNA, the CDR3 is TGTGCCAGCAGCCCGGCCGGGGCCCCACAAGAGACCCAGTACTTC. It encodes CASSPAGAPQETQYF.

This rearrangement joins TRBV20-1 to TRBJ1-2; weak D call: TRBD1 (5 bases). With 6 bases removed from V and 9 bases from J, the gap between germline ends came to 11 bases. Germline V CDR1 and CDR2: DFQATT, SNEGSKA (reference sequence). The CDR3 has 10 residues. The CDR3: CSAGGVSYTF. CDR3 in DNA: TGCAGTGCCGGAGGGGTAAGCTACACCTTC.

This clone qualifies as medium-sized. The chain links TRBV7-3 to TRBJ1-1; D remains ambiguous. V lost 4 bases, J lost 6 bases, and 18 bases lay in between. Per germline, CDR1 SGHTA and CDR2 FQGTGA. CDR3 size: 15 residues. In nucleotides, the CDR3 is TGTGCCAGCAGCTCTACCACTGCTTACGGGGCTGAAGCTTTCTTT. Translating gives CASSSTTAYGAEAFF.

The chain is built from TRBV29-1 and TRBJ1-2; D is undetermined. Germline assignment: CDR1 SQVTM and CDR2 ANQGSEA. The CDR3 extends over 11 amino acids. V gave up 7 bases and J gave up 6 bases, with 12 bases separating them. CDR3 nucleotides: TGCAGCGCCGGTCGGAACGATGGCTACACCTTC. Translated, it gives CSAGRNDGYTF. The whole variable domain, filled in from reference TRBV29-1 and TRBJ1-2, reads SAVISQKPSRDICQRGTSLTIQCQVDSQVTMMFWYRQQPGQSLTLIATANQGSEATYESGFVIDKFPISRPNLTFSTLTVSNMSPEDSSIYLCSAGRNDGYTFGSGTRLTVV.

In its sample, this clone was seen a few times. The chain is built from TRBV5-1 and TRBJ2-7, with 11 bases lining up with TRBD1. The CDR3 has 16 residues. Trimming took 3 bases from V and 2 from J; bases not matched to a gene: 7. Germline V gene lookup returns CDR1 SGHRS and CDR2 YFSETQ. The CDR3: CASSWGPGQGAYEQYF. The CDR3 coding sequence is TGCGCCAGCAGCTGGGGACCGGGACAGGGGGCCTACGAGCAGTACTTC. The full variable domain, its missing parts supplied by reference TRBV5-1 and TRBJ2-7, is KAGVTQTPRYLIKTRGQQVTLSCSPISGHRSVSWYQQTPGQGLQFLFEYFSETQRNKGNFPGRFSGRQFSNSRSEMNVSTLELGDSALYLCASSWGPGQGAYEQYFGPGTRLTVT.

This clone has a handful of counts. This sequence joins TRBV7-3 and TRBJ2-2, with 7 bases fitting TRBD1. Germline V gene lookup returns CDR1 SGHTA and CDR2 FQGTGA. J gave up 6 bases and V 1 base, and 11 bases lay outside the gene matches. The CDR3 is 17 amino acids. The CDR3 protein is CASSLNQLDRAAGELFF. The CDR3 DNA reads as TGTGCCAGCAGCTTAAACCAGCTTGACAGGGCGGCCGGGGAGCTGTTTTTT. The full variable domain, its missing parts supplied by reference TRBV7-3 and TRBJ2-2, is GAGVSQTPSNKVTEKGKYVELRCDPISGHTALYWYRQSLGQGPEFLIYFQGTGAADDSGLPNDRFFAVRPEGSVSTLKIQRTERGDSAVYLCASSLNQLDRAAGELFFGEGSRLTVL.

The V and J genes are TRBV10-2 and TRBJ2-1, with unresolved D. Germline V gene sequence: CDR1 WSHSY, CDR2 SAAADI. CDR3 length equals 11 residues. Trimming pared 8 bases from V and 9 bases from J, leaving 11 bases between. The CDR3 DNA follows: TGCGCCAGCGGAGTTGGGTTTGAGCAGTTCTTC. It specifies CASGVGFEQFF.

The chain carries TRBV9 and TRBJ1-3; 7 nucleotides align to TRBD1. The CDR3 loop spans 13 amino acids. Trimming removed 4 bases from V and 4 bases from J; junction bases left unmatched: 2. Germline values: CDR1 SGDLS, CDR2 YYNGEE. The CDR3 here is CASSRGPGNTIYF. CDR3 DNA sequence: TGTGCCAGCAGCAGGGGGCCAGGAAACACCATATATTTT.

This clone is medium-sized by share. V is TRBV29-1 and J is TRBJ2-7; D not certain. This CDR3 region has 12 residues. Germline assignment: CDR1 SQVTM and CDR2 ANQGSEA. Trimming left V 6 bases short and J 0 bases short, with 9 bases between. DNA of the CDR3: TGCAGCGTCCGGACGGCCTCCTACGAGCAGTACTTC. Protein product: CSVRTASYEQYF.

V usage is TRBV6-7 and J usage is TRBJ1-2; D is undetermined. TRBV6-7 is classed as an ORF, of uncertain function. V shed 6 bases and J shed 4 bases, with 3 bases lying between them. This CDR3 contains 10 residues. In DNA, the CDR3 is TGTGCCAGCAGCTTCTATGGCTACACCTTC. It codes for CASSFYGYTF.

The genes are TRBV11-3 and TRBJ2-1; 12 nucleotides match TRBD2. Germline lookup yields CDR1 SGHNT and CDR2 YENEEA. The CDR3 extends over 14 amino acids. The junction had 6 bases not matched to a gene; V was cut back by 5 bases and J by 10 bases. The chain's CDR3 is CASSLAGGLGEQFF. The CDR3 nucleotides are TGTGCCAGCAGCCTAGCGGGAGGGTTAGGAGAGCAGTTCTTC.

On this clone itself: Other nucleotide sequences in the sample specify the same CDR3. This rearrangement joins TRBV29-1 to TRBJ2-1; 8 bases are shared with TRBD2. CDR1 and CDR2 (germline): SQVTM, ANQGSEA. V lost 7 bases and J lost 6; bases outside the gene matches: 11. This CDR3 is 14 amino acids long. The CDR3 loop reads CSGGSGRGGNEQFF. CDR3 bases: TGCAGCGGGGGGAGCGGGAGAGGTGGCAATGAGCAGTTCTTC.

This clone has more than one count but fewer than ten. The CDR3 region is CASSPEGAGAVEQFF. The CDR3 nucleotides read TGTGCCAGCAGCCCCGAGGGGGCGGGAGCGGTTGAGCAGTTCTTC. This sequence joins TRBV6-6 and TRBJ2-1; D may be TRBD1 or TRBD2 (7 bases each). Between the trimmed V and J ends, which lost 6 bases and 9 bases, there was a span of 21 bases. Per the germline V gene, CDR1 is MNHNY and CDR2 is SVGAGI (reference sequence). The CDR3 is 15 amino acids.

To note about this clone: A read error may be the cause here, since a much bigger clone is one base away. The V gene is TRBV6-1, the J gene TRBJ1-1; D uncertain. The CDR3 sequence is 13 residues long. Germline-derived CDR1 and CDR2 are MNHNS and SASEGT. The V end was cut by 11 bases, the J end by 1 base, with 14 bases between. The CDR3 protein is CACIRLSNTEAFF. Here the CDR3 DNA reads TGTGCCTGCATACGACTGTCGAACACTGAAGCTTTCTTT.

As to this clone: A far larger clone is one nucleotide away, so this likely arose from a read error. No conserved phenylalanine or tryptophan ends this CDR3, so it is likely a read error. The V and J genes are TRBV18 and TRBJ1-5, with D unresolved. CDR1 and CDR2 (germline): KGHSH, LQKENI. Trimming cost V 2 bases and J 4 bases, with 9 bases left between them. The CDR3 contains 14 residues. The CDR3 protein is CASSPETPNQPQHL. The DNA of the CDR3 is TGTGCCAGCTCACCAGAGACACCAAATCAGCCCCAGCATCTT.